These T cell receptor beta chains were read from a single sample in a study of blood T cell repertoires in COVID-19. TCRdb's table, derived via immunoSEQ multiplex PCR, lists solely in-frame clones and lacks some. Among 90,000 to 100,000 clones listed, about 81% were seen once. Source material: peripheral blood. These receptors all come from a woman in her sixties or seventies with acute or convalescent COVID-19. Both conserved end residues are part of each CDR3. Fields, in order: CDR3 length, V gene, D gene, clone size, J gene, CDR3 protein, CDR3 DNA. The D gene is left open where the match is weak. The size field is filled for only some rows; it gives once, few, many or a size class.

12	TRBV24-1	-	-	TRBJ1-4	CATSDRGGKLFF	TGTGCCACCAGTGATCGGGGGGGGAAGCTGTTTTTT
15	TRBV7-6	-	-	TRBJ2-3	CASSLDEGVADTQYF	TGTGCCAGCAGCTTAGATGAGGGAGTCGCCGATACGCAGTATTTT
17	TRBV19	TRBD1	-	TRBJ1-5	CASSNLNRGPTNQPQHF	TGTGCCAGTAGTAACCTAAACAGGGGGCCGACTAATCAGCCCCAGCATTTT
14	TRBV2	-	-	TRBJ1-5	CASSVKGQNQPQHF	TGTGCCAGCAGTGTAAAAGGACAGAATCAGCCCCAGCATTTT
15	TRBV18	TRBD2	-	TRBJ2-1	CASSPRALAGGEQFF	TGTGCCAGCTCACCACGAGCCCTAGCGGGGGGTGAGCAGTTCTTC
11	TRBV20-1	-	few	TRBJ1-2	CSARIGGGYTF	TGCAGTGCTAGAATAGGGGGTGGCTACACCTTC
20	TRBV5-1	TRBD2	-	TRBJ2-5	CASSLGLSGTSGGSGETQYF	TGCGCCAGCAGCTTGGGCCTATCAGGGACTAGCGGGGGGTCGGGGGAGACCCAGTACTTC
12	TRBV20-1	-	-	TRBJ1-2	CSASRSFYGYTF	TGCAGTGCTAGTAGAAGCTTCTATGGCTACACCTTC
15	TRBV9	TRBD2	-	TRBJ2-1	CASSSHWRGANEQFF	TGTGCCAGCAGCTCCCATTGGCGGGGGGCAAATGAGCAGTTCTTC
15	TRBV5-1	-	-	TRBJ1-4	CASSLFLNSGEKLFF	TGCGCCAGCAGCTTGTTTTTGAATTCGGGTGAAAAACTGTTTTTT
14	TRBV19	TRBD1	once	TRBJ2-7	CASSTDRGRPEQYF	TGTGCCAGTAGTACGGACAGGGGGCGTCCCGAGCAGTACTTC
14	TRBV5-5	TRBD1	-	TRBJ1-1	CASSQTGAHTEAFF	TGTGCCAGCAGCCAGACAGGGGCCCACACTGAAGCTTTCTTT
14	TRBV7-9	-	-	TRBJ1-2	CASSILQVGYGYTF	TGTGCCAGCAGCATACTACAGGTGGGCTATGGCTACACCTTC
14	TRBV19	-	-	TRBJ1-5	CASSIRQAHQPQHF	TGTGCCAGTAGTATTCGTCAGGCGCATCAGCCCCAGCATTTT
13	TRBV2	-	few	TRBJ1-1	CASSQVMNTEAFF	TGTGCCAGCAGCCAGGTCATGAACACTGAAGCTTTCTTT
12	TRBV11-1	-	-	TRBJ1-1	CASSLGRTEAFF	TGTGCCAGCAGCTTAGGCAGGACTGAAGCTTTCTTT
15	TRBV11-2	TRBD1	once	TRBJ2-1	CASSFGTGGYNEQFF	TGTGCCAGCAGCTTCGGGACAGGGGGCTACAATGAGCAGTTCTTC
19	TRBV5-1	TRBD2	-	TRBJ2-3	CASSLFPSGGAASRDTQYF	TGCGCCAGCAGTCTTTTCCCCAGCGGGGGGGCCGCCAGCAGAGATACGCAGTATTTT
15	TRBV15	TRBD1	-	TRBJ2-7	CATSPGQPLPYEQYF	TGTGCCACCAGTCCGGGACAGCCGCTACCCTACGAGCAGTACTTC
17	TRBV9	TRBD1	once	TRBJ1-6	CASSVEVGTGSDSPLHF	TGTGCCAGCAGCGTAGAGGTTGGGACAGGGTCGGATTCACCCCTCCACTTT
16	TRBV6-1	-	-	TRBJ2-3	CASSEVQGTSTDTQYF	TGTGCCAGCAGTGAAGTTCAGGGGACCAGCACAGATACGCAGTATTTT
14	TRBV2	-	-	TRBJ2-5	CASRELGLQETQYF	TGTGCCAGCAGAGAATTGGGACTTCAAGAGACCCAGTACTTC
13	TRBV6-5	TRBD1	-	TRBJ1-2	CASDRGQDYGYTF	TGTGCCAGCGACAGGGGGCAGGACTATGGCTACACCTTC
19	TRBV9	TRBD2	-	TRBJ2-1	CASSVEGLAGGRSYNEQFF	TGTGCCAGCAGCGTAGAAGGGCTAGCGGGGGGGCGGTCCTACAATGAGCAGTTCTTC
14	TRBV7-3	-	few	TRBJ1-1	CASSLRGLNTEAFF	TGTGCCAGCAGCTTACGAGGGTTGAACACTGAAGCTTTCTTT
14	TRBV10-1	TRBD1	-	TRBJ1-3	CASSAGTGKYTIYF	TGCGCCAGCAGCGCCGGGACAGGGAAATACACCATATATTTT
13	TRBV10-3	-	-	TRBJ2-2	CAITAGVPGELFF	TGTGCCATCACCGCAGGTGTCCCCGGGGAGCTGTTTTTT
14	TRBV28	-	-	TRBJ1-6	CASSLGSGNSPLHF	TGTGCCAGCAGTTTGGGATCAGGGAATTCACCCCTCCACTTT
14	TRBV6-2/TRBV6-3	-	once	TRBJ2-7	CASSYEQVAYEQYF	TGTGCCAGCAGTTACGAACAGGTTGCCTACGAGCAGTACTTC
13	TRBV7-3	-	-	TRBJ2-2	CASSLQGHGELFF	TGTGCCAGCAGCTTACAGGGGCACGGGGAGCTGTTTTTT
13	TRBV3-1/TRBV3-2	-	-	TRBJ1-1	CASSQAPITEAFF	TGTGCCAGCAGCCAAGCCCCAATCACTGAAGCTTTCTTT
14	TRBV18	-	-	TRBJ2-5	CASSPRGGRETQYF	TGTGCCAGCTCACCACGGGGGGGCCGAGAGACCCAGTACTTC
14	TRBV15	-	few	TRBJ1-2	CATSVSDRLYGYTF	TGTGCCACCAGCGTCAGTGACAGGCTCTATGGCTACACCTTC
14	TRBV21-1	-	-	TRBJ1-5	CASSKFEEDQPQHF	TGTGCCAGCAGCAAATTTGAGGAGGATCAGCCCCAGCATTTT
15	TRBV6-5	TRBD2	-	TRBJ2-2	CASKPGLGSPGELFF	TGTGCCAGCAAACCGGGACTAGGGAGTCCCGGGGAGCTGTTTTTT
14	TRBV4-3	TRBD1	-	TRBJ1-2	CASSQRGQVYGYTF	TGCGCCAGCAGCCAAAGAGGACAGGTCTATGGCTACACCTTC
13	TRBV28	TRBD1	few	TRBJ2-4	CASRNRGQNIQYF	TGTGCCAGCAGAAACAGGGGGCAGAACATTCAGTACTTC
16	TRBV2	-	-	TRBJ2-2	CASSSDSPANTGELFF	TGTGCCAGCAGCTCCGACAGCCCCGCGAACACCGGGGAGCTGTTTTTT
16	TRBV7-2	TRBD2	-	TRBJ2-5	CASSLGTSGVEETQYF	TGTGCCAGCAGCCTCGGGACTAGCGGGGTTGAAGAGACCCAGTACTTC
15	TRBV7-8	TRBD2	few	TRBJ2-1	CASSISGGAYNEQFF	TGTGCCAGCAGCATTAGCGGGGGGGCTTACAATGAGCAGTTCTTC
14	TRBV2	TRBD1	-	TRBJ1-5	CASNIQGANQPQHF	TGTGCCAGCAACATACAGGGGGCCAATCAGCCCCAGCATTTT
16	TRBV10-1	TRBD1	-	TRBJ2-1	CASSVNRGISGNEQFF	TGCGCCAGCAGTGTAAACAGGGGAATTTCAGGCAATGAGCAGTTCTTC
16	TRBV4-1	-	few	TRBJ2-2	CASSQGTGANTGELFF	TGCGCCAGCAGCCAAGGTACAGGAGCCAACACCGGGGAGCTGTTTTTT
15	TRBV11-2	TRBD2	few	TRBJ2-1	CASSLAGGTYNEQFF	TGTGCCAGCAGCTTAGCGGGGGGGACCTACAATGAGCAGTTCTTC
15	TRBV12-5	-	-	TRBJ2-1	CASGGTRSSYNEQFF	TGTGCTAGTGGGGGGACTCGTTCCTCCTACAATGAGCAGTTCTTC
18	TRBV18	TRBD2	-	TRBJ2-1	CASSPRAGGTSSYNEQFF	TGTGCCAGCTCACCTCGAGCGGGGGGCACCTCCTCCTACAATGAGCAGTTCTTC
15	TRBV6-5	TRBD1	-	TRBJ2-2	CASSLQGAGAGELFF	TGTGCCAGCAGTCTACAGGGGGCGGGAGCCGGGGAGCTGTTTTTT
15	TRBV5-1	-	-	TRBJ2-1	CASSLQGRPKGEQFF	TGCGCCAGCAGCTTGCAGGGGCGCCCTAAGGGTGAGCAGTTCTTC
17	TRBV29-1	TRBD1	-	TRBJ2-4	CSVLRSGQKAGENIQYF	TGCAGCGTCTTGAGGTCGGGACAGAAAGCTGGCGAAAACATTCAGTACTTC
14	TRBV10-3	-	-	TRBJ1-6	CAIAGEWGNSPLHF	TGTGCCATTGCCGGGGAGTGGGGAAATTCACCCCTCCACTTT
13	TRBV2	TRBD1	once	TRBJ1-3	CASRGDSGNTIYF	TGTGCCAGCAGAGGGGACAGCGGAAACACCATATATTTT
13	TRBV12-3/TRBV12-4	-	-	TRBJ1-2	CASSLGRVKGYTF	TGTGCCAGCAGTTTAGGCAGGGTAAAAGGCTACACCTTC
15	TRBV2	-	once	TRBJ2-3	CASSGGQGGTDTQYF	TGTGCCAGCTCCGGGGGGCAGGGTGGCACAGATACGCAGTATTTT
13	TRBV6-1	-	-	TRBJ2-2	CASSETYRGELFF	TGTGCCAGCAGTGAAACGTACAGGGGGGAGCTGTTTTTT
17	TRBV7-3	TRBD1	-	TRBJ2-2	CASSSISGTGSTGELFF	TGTGCCAGCAGCTCCATATCCGGGACAGGGTCGACCGGGGAGCTGTTTTTT